Sequencing of this TCR beta chain was carried out in a study of cytomegalovirus exposure and HLA in healthy donors. PCR primers comprised 60 Vbeta and 13 Jbeta primers. Clones were sequenced by immunoSEQ multiplex PCR, and TCRdb holds only the in-frame ones, with some missing. The repertoire holds approximately 170,000 clones, with roughly 79% as singletons. As concerns this clone: As yet, its antigen is unknown.

The germline V gene encodes CDR1 LGHNA and CDR2 YNFKEQ. Trimming pared 0 bases from V and 5 bases from J, leaving 18 bases between. CDR3 length: 17 residues. Study-wide results and limits: It was taken for granted in presence/absence analyses that sequencing depth across donors was roughly uniform. TCR beta chain V- and J-gene trimming was linked, in a later analysis, to a missense variant in DCLRE1C.

This clonotype was obtained from a woman aged 40 to 55 in good health and CMV-seropositive. V is TRBV4-2 and J is TRBJ2-3, with D maybe TRBD2 (7 bases). Sequencing used PBMCs. CDR3 coding DNA: TGTGCCAGCAGCCAAGATCCTCGGGGGGCTCAGGTAGATACGCAGTATTTT. Its translation is CASSQDPRGAQVDTQYF.